Below, 13 T cell receptor beta chains from the same sample are listed, as sequenced in a study of cytomegalovirus exposure and HLA in healthy donors. Use of 60 Vbeta and 13 Jbeta primers characterized the PCR. The data were produced by immunoSEQ multiplex PCR, yet TCRdb's version contains in-frame clones alone and is incomplete. Here the sample spans some 110,000 clones, over 75% being singletons. The specimen was PBMCs. The receptors were gathered from a man aged 30-40 years in good health and CMV-seropositive.

V usage is TRBV5-1 and J usage is TRBJ2-5; 9 bases line up with TRBD2. V was pared by 3 bases and J by 3 bases, with 12 bases of the junction left unmatched. The germline V gene has CDR1 SGHRS and CDR2 YFSETQ. The CDR3 runs 17 residues. As DNA, the CDR3 is TGCGCCAGCAGCTCCCCCAGGCAGCGGGGGGTAAAAGAGACCCAGTACTTC. Translated, it gives CASSSPRQRGVKETQYF.

The chain joins TRBV5-1 to TRBJ2-3; 7 bases match TRBD2. The CDR3 is 16 residues long. Germline V CDR1 and CDR2: SGHRS, YFSETQ. Losses at the gene ends were 0 bases for V and 2 bases for J; bases not matched to a gene: 6. CDR3 loop: CASSLGASGVTDTQYF. The CDR3 nucleotides read TGCGCCAGCAGCTTGGGCGCAAGCGGGGTCACAGATACGCAGTATTTT. Full variable domain (rest looked up from reference TRBV5-1 and TRBJ2-3): KAGVTQTPRYLIKTRGQQVTLSCSPISGHRSVSWYQQTPGQGLQFLFEYFSETQRNKGNFPGRFSGRQFSNSRSEMNVSTLELGDSALYLCASSLGASGVTDTQYFGPGTRLTVL.

This clone was seen only a few times. This chain joins TRBV30 and TRBJ2-3, with D uncertain. The CDR3 contains 14 residues. Germline V lookup: CDR1 GTSNPN, CDR2 SVGIG (reference sequence). V was trimmed by 4 bases and J by 6 bases, leaving 17 bases between them. The CDR3 sequence is CAWIRYGPTDTQYF. CDR3 nucleotides: TGTGCCTGGATTCGGTATGGGCCCACCGATACGCAGTATTTT. The full variable domain, in which reference TRBV30 and TRBJ2-3 provide the parts outside the CDR3, is SQTIHQWPATLVQPVGSPLSLECTVEGTSNPNLYWYRQAAGRGLQLLFYSVGIGQISSEVPQNLSASRPQDRQFILSSKKLLLSDSGFYLCAWIRYGPTDTQYFGPGTRLTVL.

This clone occurred a few times. The chain employs TRBV30 and TRBJ1-1; 7 bases are shared with TRBD1. J was trimmed by 0 bases and V by 6 bases; bases with no gene match: 10. This CDR3 region has 15 residues. Germline CDR1 is GTSNPN and CDR2 is SVGIG (reference sequence). The CDR3 DNA is TGTGCCTGCAGAAAGGGGGCGGGCCTGAACACTGAAGCTTTCTTT. As protein: CACRKGAGLNTEAFF. The full variable domain, with the rest looked up from reference TRBV30 and TRBJ1-1, is SQTIHQWPATLVQPVGSPLSLECTVEGTSNPNLYWYRQAAGRGLQLLFYSVGIGQISSEVPQNLSASRPQDRQFILSSKKLLLSDSGFYLCACRKGAGLNTEAFFGQGTRLTVV.

The chain is built from TRBV10-2 and TRBJ1-5, with D tentatively TRBD1 (6 bases). Germline V gives CDR1 WSHSY, CDR2 SAAADI. CDR3 size: 14 residues. The V and J ends lost 0 bases and 7 bases respectively, with 10 bases between them. For the CDR3, the DNA is TGCGCCAGCAGTGAGTCGAACAGGGTCCAGCCCCAGCATTTT. As protein: CASSESNRVQPQHF.

The V call is TRBV5-4, the J call TRBJ1-2, with TRBD1 matching over 9 bases. CDR1 and CDR2 from the germline V gene are SGHNT and YYREEE (reference sequence). Trimming at V came to 2 bases and at J to 8 bases, leaving 7 bases not matched to a gene. The CDR3 length is 14 residues. This CDR3 reads CASSLRDREAGYTF. The CDR3, as DNA: TGTGCCAGCAGCTTAAGGGACAGGGAAGCAGGCTACACCTTC.

This clone is a singleton in its sample. The chain is built from TRBV5-1 and TRBJ2-3, with 10 bases lining up with TRBD2. V gave up 0 bases and J gave up 7 bases; unmatched junction bases: 5. The germline CDR1 and CDR2 sequences are SGHRS and YFSETQ. CDR3 size: 15 residues. Here the CDR3 reads CASSLEASGGNTQYF. CDR3 coding DNA: TGCGCCAGCAGCTTGGAGGCTAGCGGGGGCAATACGCAGTATTTT. Supplemented by reference TRBV5-1 and TRBJ2-3, the full variable domain reads KAGVTQTPRYLIKTRGQQVTLSCSPISGHRSVSWYQQTPGQGLQFLFEYFSETQRNKGNFPGRFSGRQFSNSRSEMNVSTLELGDSALYLCASSLEASGGNTQYFGPGTRLTVL.

With respect to this clone: The junction differs from germline at one of its ends, possibly a read error. V usage is TRBV7-7 and J usage is TRBJ2-7; 7 positions match TRBD1. From germline, CDR1 is SSHAT and CDR2 FNYEAQ (reference sequence). The CDR3 loop spans 13 amino acids. CDR3 sequence reads: CASSLQGFGEQYF. The CDR3 region has the DNA TGTGCTAGCAGCCTACAGGGGTTCGGGGAGCAGTACTTC.

The chain recombines TRBV4-1 with TRBJ1-1; D is undetermined. V lost 3 bases and J lost 4, with 9 bases in between. This CDR3 region has 13 residues. The germline V gene encodes CDR1 MGHRA and CDR2 YSYEKL. The CDR3, as DNA: TGCGCCAGCAGCCAGATGCTAAGCACTGAAGCTTTCTTT. Encoded protein: CASSQMLSTEAFF.

This clone was detected only a few times. The chain joins TRBV19 to TRBJ2-1; possible D gene TRBD2, 5 bases. The CDR3 is 14 residues long. V was trimmed by 1 base and J by 14 bases, leaving 18 bases between them. The V gene's germline CDR1 is LNHDA and CDR2 SQIVND (reference sequence). The CDR3 bases are TGTGCCAGTAGTATAGGTGTCACGGGAATCGAGAAGTTCTTC. It codes for CASSIGVTGIEKFF.

This chain joins TRBV18 and TRBJ1-1; 8 bases map to TRBD1. Germline V gene sequence: CDR1 KGHSH, CDR2 LQKENI. The CDR3 has 17 amino acids. V shed 4 bases, J shed 0 bases, and the junction held 10 bases outside the gene matches. The CDR3, as DNA: TGTGCCAGCTCACTTGGACAGGGTCCTGGAATGAACACTGAAGCTTTCTTT. Translating gives CASSLGQGPGMNTEAFF.

This sequence joins TRBV4-1 and TRBJ2-5; 15 bases align to TRBD2. The CDR3 sequence is 17 residues long. Germline V gives CDR1 MGHRA, CDR2 YSYEKL. Trimming at V came to 4 bases and at J to 5 bases, leaving 8 bases not matched to a gene. CDR3 nucleotides: TGCGCCAGCAGCCTGTCGGGACTAGCGGGGGGCTTGGAGACCCAGTACTTC. Its translation is CASSLSGLAGGLETQYF.

The chain uses TRBV5-1 and TRBJ1-5, with D unclear. CDR3 size: 16 residues. The V end lost 0 bases, the J end lost 1 base, and 11 bases lay between the germline ends. Germline values: CDR1 SGHRS, CDR2 YFSETQ. This CDR3 is CASSLGEGTSNQPQHF. CDR3 DNA: TGCGCCAGCAGCTTGGGTGAGGGTACGAGCAATCAGCCCCAGCATTTT.